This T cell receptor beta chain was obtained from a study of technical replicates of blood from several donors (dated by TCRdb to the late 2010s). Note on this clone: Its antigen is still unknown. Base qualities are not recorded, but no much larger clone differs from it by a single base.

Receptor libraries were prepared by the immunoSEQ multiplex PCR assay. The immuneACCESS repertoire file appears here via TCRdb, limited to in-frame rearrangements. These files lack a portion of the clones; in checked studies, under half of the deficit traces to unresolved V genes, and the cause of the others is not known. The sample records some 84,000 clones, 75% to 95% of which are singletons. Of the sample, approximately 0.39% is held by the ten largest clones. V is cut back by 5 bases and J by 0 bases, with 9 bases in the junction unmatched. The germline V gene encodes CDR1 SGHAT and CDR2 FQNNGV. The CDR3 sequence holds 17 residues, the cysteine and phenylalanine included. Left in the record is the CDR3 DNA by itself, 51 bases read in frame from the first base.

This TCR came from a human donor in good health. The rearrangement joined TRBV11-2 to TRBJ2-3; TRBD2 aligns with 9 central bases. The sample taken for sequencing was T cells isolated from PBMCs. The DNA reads TGTGCCAGCAGCCCCTCGGGCCTAGCGGGAAGCACAGATACGCAGTATTTT. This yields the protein CASSPSGLAGSTDTQYF. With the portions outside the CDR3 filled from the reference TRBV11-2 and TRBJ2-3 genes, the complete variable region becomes EAGVAQSPRYKIIEKRQSVAFWCNPISGHATLYWYQQILGQGPKLLIQFQNNGVVDDSQLPKDRFSAERLKGVDSTLKIQPAKLEDSAVYLCASSPSGLAGSTDTQYFGPGTRLTVL.